This is a list of T cell receptor beta chains from one sample in a study of beta chain features in type 1 diabetes. Some clones are missing from TCRdb's copy, which holds only in-frame ones; the method was immunoSEQ multiplex PCR. The sample lists approximately 100,000 clones, approximately 37% occurring once. The sample comprised stem cell memory CD4+ T cells from blood. These receptors were obtained from a woman younger than 30 in good health. CDR3s include the opening cysteine and the closing phenylalanine or tryptophan. D genes are given only for firm matches. Clone size is not always given. Where it is, it says once, few, many or a class for expanded clones.

TRBJ1-4	TRBV6-6	TRBD1	.	15	CASSYWGQGNEKLFF	TGTGCCAGCAGTTACTGGGGACAGGGGAATGAAAAACTGTTTTTT
TRBJ2-7	TRBV20-1	.	.	10	CSVENYEQYF	TGCAGTGTTGAGAACTACGAGCAGTACTTC
TRBJ1-5	TRBV7-9	TRBD1	many	16	CASSSLTGENGQPQHF	TGTGCCAGCAGCTCATTGACAGGGGAGAATGGTCAGCCCCAGCATTTT
TRBJ2-7	TRBV7-2	TRBD2	few	14	CASSFLAGFYEQYF	TGTGCCAGCAGCTTCCTAGCGGGATTTTACGAGCAGTACTTC
TRBJ1-2	TRBV5-6	.	.	12	CASSLRRVGYTF	TGTGCCAGCAGCTTGAGGAGGGTGGGCTACACCTTC
TRBJ2-2	TRBV30	.	.	14	CAWRPQGGTGELFF	TGTGCCTGGAGGCCCCAGGGGGGCACCGGGGAGCTGTTTTTT
TRBJ2-2	TRBV5-1	.	.	17	CASSSEKVYSFPGELFF	TGCGCCAGCAGCTCGGAGAAAGTTTATTCCTTTCCCGGGGAGCTGTTTTTT
TRBJ2-7	TRBV7-2	TRBD1	.	13	CASSFETGAEQYF	TGTGCCAGCAGCTTCGAGACAGGGGCCGAGCAGTACTTC
TRBJ1-2	TRBV28	.	.	15	CASRRTERLNYGYTF	TGTGCCAGCAGGAGGACAGAAAGACTTAACTATGGCTACACCTTC
TRBJ1-5	TRBV30	TRBD1	few	14	CAWSSTGGRQPQHF	TGTGCCTGGAGTAGCACAGGGGGCAGGCAGCCCCAGCATTTT
TRBJ1-4	TRBV4-2	.	.	15	CASSQVQMGREKLFF	TGTGCCAGCAGCCAAGTTCAGATGGGCCGTGAAAAACTGTTTTTT
TRBJ1-5	TRBV19	TRBD1	.	14	CASSFRDRYQPQHF	TGTGCCAGTAGTTTCCGGGACAGATATCAGCCCCAGCATTTT
TRBJ2-2	TRBV7-9	TRBD2	few	16	CASSLDPAGGGGELFF	TGTGCCAGCAGCTTAGATCCGGCGGGAGGTGGAGGGGAGCTGTTTTTT
TRBJ1-5	TRBV9	.	.	14	CASGPDMAGQPQHF	TGTGCCAGCGGCCCCGATATGGCGGGGCAGCCCCAGCATTTT
TRBJ2-3	TRBV4-2	.	.	14	CASSQGFGLDTQYF	TGTGCCAGCAGCCAAGGGTTCGGGTTAGATACGCAGTATTTT
TRBJ2-2	TRBV7-9	.	.	14	CASSFSANTGELFF	TGTGCCAGCAGCTTCAGCGCGAACACCGGGGAGCTGTTTTTT
TRBJ2-2	TRBV5-4	.	.	14	CASRPDYLAGELFF	TGTGCCAGCAGGCCGGACTACCTTGCCGGGGAGCTGTTTTTT
TRBJ2-1	TRBV19	.	.	14	CASSPRTPSYEQFF	TGTGCCAGTAGTCCAAGGACACCCAGCTATGAGCAGTTCTTC
TRBJ2-7	TRBV19	TRBD2	.	15	CASSKGGLESYEQYF	TGTGCCAGCAGTAAGGGGGGACTAGAATCCTACGAGCAGTACTTC
TRBJ2-7	TRBV7-8	.	.	15	CASSLKVRESYEQYF	TGTGCCAGCAGCTTAAAGGTCCGGGAATCCTACGAGCAGTACTTC
TRBJ1-2	TRBV7-9	TRBD1	.	16	CASSLCTPGQGCGYTF	TGTGCCAGCAGCTTATGCACGCCGGGACAGGGCTGCGGCTACACCTTC
TRBJ2-2	TRBV9	.	few	15	CASSVAASVTGELFF	TGTGCCAGCAGCGTAGCGGCTAGTGTCACCGGGGAGCTGTTTTTT
TRBJ2-3	TRBV18	TRBD2	few	14	CASSGLAGSDTQYF	TGTGCCAGCTCGGGACTAGCGGGCTCAGATACGCAGTATTTT
TRBJ2-4	TRBV4-1	.	.	16	CASSQVRGGAKNIQYF	TGCGCCAGCAGCCAAGTACGCGGTGGAGCCAAAAACATTCAGTACTTC
TRBJ1-5	TRBV7-2	.	.	17	CASTDTWIQGDNQPQHF	TGTGCCAGCACGGATACTTGGATACAGGGTGATAATCAGCCCCAGCATTTT
TRBJ2-3	TRBV7-2	TRBD2	once	19	CASSLPTTSGRARTDTQYF	TGTGCCAGCAGCTTACCGACGACTAGCGGGAGGGCCCGCACAGATACGCAGTATTTT
TRBJ1-4	TRBV7-9	TRBD1	few	18	CASSPTRLTGATNEKLFF	TGTGCCAGCAGCCCAACCCGATTGACAGGGGCGACTAATGAAAAACTGTTTTTT
TRBJ2-5	TRBV19	TRBD2	.	15	CASSARLAGQETQYF	TGTGCCAGTAGTGCGAGACTAGCGGGTCAAGAGACCCAGTACTTC